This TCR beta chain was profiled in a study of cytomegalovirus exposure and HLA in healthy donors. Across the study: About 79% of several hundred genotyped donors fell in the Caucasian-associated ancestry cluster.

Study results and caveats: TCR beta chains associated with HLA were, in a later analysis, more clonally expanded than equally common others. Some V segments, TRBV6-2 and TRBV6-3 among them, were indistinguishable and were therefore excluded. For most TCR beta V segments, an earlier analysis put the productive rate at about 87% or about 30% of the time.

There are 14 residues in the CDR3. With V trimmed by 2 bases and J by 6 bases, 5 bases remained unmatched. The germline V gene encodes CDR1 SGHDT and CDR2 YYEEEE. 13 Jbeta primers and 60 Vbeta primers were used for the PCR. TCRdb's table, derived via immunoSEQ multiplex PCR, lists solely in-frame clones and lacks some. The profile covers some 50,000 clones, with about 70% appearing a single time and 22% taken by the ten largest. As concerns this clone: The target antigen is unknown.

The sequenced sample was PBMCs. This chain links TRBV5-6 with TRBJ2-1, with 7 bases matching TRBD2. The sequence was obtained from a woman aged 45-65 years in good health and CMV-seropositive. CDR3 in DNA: TGTGCCAGCAGCTTACGCGGGAGTGGCAATGAGCAGTTCTTC. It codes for CASSLRGSGNEQFF.